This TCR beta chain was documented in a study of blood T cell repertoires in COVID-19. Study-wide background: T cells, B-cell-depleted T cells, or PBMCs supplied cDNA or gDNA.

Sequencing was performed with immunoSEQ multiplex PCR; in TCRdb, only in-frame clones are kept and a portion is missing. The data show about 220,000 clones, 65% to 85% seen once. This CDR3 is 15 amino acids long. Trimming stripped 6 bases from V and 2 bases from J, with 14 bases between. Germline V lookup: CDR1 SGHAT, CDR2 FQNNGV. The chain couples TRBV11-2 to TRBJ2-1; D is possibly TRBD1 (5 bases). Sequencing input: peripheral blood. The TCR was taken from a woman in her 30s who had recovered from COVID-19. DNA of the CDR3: TGTGCCAGCAGTTTCTCCCTAGGGGCCTACAATGAGCAGTTCTTC. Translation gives CASSFSLGAYNEQFF.